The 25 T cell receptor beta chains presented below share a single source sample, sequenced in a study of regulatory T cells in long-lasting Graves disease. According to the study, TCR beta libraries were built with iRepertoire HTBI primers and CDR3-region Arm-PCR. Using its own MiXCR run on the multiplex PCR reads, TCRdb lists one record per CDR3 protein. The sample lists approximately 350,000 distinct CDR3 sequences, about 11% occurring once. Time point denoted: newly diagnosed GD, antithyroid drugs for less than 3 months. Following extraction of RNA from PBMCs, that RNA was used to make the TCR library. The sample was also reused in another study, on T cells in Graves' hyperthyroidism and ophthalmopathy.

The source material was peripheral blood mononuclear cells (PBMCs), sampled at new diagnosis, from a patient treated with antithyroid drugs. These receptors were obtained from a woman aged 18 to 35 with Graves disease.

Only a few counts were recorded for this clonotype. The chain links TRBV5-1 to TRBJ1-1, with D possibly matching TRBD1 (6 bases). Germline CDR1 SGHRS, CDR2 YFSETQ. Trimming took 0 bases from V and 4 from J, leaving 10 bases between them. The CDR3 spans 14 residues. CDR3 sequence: CASSLVQGSTEAFF. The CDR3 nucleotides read TGCGCCAGCAGCTTGGTCCAGGGGAGCACTGAAGCTTTCTTT.

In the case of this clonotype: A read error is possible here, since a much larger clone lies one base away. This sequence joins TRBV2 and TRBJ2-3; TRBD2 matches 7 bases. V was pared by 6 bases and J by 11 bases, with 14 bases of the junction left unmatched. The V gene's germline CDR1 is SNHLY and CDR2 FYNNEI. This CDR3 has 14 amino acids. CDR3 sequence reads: CASSQGGGGPRQYF. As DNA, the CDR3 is TGTGCCAGCAGCCAAGGAGGCGGGGGACCCAGGCAGTATTTT.

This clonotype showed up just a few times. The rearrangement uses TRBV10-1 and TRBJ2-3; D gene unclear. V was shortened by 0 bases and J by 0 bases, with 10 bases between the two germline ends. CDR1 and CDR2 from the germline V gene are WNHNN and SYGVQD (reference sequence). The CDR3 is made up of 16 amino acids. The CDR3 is CASSESEGQSTDTQYF. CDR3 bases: TGCGCCAGCAGTGAGTCGGAAGGGCAGAGCACAGATACGCAGTATTTT.

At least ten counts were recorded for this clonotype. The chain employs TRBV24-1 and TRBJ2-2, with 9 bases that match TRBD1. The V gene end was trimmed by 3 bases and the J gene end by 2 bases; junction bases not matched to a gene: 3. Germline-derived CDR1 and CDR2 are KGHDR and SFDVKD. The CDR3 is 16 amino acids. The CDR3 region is CATSDPGQGNTGELFF. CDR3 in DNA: TGTGCCACCAGTGATCCGGGACAGGGAAACACCGGGGAGCTGTTTTTT.

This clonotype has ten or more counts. CDR3 nucleotide sequence: TGTGCCAGCAGCCGGGACAGGGGTAGCAATCAGCCCCAGCATTTT. Protein sequence: CASSRDRGSNQPQHF. The chain couples TRBV7-2 to TRBJ1-5, with TRBD1 matching over 10 bases. Unmatched junction bases numbered 1, after V lost 5 bases and J lost 0 bases. Germline V gives CDR1 SGHTA, CDR2 FQGNSA. The length of the CDR3 is 15 residues.

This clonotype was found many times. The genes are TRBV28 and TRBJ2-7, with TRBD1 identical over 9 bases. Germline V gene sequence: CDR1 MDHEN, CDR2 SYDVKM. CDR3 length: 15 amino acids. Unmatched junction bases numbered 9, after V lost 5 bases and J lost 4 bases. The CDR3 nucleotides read TGTGCCAGCAGTAGCTCAGGACAGGGGCCTTACGAGCAGTACTTC. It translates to CASSSSGQGPYEQYF.

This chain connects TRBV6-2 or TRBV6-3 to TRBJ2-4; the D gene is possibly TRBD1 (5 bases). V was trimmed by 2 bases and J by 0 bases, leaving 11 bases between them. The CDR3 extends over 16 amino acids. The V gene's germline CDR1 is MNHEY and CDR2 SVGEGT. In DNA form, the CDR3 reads TGTGCCAGCAGTTACGGTTTGGGGCTAGCCAAAAACATTCAGTACTTC. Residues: CASSYGLGLAKNIQYF.

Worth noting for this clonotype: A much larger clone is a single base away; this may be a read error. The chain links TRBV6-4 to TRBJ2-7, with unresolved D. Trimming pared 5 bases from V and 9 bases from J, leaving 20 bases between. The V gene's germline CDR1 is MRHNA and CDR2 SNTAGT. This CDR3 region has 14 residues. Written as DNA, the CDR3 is TGTGCCAGCAGTAAGACTGGTGTCGAATATCTGCAGTACTTC. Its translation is CASSKTGVEYLQYF.

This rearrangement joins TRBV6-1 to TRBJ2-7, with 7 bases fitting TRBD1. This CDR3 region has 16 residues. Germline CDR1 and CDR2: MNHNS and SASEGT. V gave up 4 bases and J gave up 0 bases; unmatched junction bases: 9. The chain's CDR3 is CASSARGTVNSYEQYF. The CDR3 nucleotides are TGTGCCAGCAGTGCCCGAGGGACAGTCAACTCCTACGAGCAGTACTTC.

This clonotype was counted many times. Written as DNA, the CDR3 is TGTGCCAGCATTCGGGGCTTATACAATGAGCAGTTCTTC. Translated: CASIRGLYNEQFF. The genes are TRBV27 and TRBJ2-1; D could derive from TRBD1 or TRBD2 (5 bases each). This CDR3 is built from 13 residues. V lost 7 bases to trimming and J lost 4 bases, with 11 bases between them. Per germline, CDR1 MNHEY and CDR2 SMNVEV (reference sequence).

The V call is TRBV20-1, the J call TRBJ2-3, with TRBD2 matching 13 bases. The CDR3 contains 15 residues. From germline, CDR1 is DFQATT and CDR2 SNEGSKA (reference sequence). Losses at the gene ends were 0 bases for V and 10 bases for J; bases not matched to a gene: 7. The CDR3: CSARERTSGSFSQYF. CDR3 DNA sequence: TGCAGTGCTAGAGAAAGGACTAGCGGGAGCTTTTCGCAGTATTTT.

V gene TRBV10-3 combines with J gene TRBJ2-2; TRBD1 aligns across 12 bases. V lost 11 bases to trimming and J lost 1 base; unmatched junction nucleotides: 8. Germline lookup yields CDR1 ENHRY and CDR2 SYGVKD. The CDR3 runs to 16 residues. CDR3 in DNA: TGTGCCGTCCGGGACAGGGGGCTTGAGAACACCGGGGAGCTGTTTTTT. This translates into CAVRDRGLENTGELFF.

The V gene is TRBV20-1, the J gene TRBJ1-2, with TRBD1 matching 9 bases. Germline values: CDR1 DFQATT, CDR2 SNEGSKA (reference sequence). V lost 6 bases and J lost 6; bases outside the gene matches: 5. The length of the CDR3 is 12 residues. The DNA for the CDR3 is TGCAGTGCCCAAGGGACAGGGAATGGCTACACCTTC. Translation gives CSAQGTGNGYTF.

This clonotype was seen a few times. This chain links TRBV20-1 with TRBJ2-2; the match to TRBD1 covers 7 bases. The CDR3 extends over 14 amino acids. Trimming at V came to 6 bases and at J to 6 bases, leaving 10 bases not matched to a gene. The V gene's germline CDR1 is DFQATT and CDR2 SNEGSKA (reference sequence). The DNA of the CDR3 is TGCAGTGCCCGAGGGACAGTAGAATCCGGGGAGCTGTTTTTT. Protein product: CSARGTVESGELFF.

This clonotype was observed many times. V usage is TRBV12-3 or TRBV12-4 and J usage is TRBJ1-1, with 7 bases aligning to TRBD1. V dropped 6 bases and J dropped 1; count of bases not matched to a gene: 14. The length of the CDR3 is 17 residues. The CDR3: CASSRDEQGSSNTEAFF. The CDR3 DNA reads TGTGCCAGCAGCCGGGATGAACAGGGGTCATCGAACACTGAAGCTTTCTTT.

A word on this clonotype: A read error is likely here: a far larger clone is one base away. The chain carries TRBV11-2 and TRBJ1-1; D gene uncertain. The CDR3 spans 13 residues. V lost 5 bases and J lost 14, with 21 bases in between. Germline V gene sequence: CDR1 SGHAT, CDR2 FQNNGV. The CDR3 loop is CASSPHSESGSFF. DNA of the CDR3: TGTGCCAGCAGCCCTCACTCCGAATCCGGGTCCTTCTTT.

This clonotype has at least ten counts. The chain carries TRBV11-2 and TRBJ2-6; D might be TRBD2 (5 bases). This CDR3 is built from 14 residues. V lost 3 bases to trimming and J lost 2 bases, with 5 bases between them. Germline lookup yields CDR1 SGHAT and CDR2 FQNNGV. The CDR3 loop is CASSLRAGANVLTF. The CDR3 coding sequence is TGTGCCAGCAGCTTGAGGGCTGGGGCCAACGTCCTGACTTTC.

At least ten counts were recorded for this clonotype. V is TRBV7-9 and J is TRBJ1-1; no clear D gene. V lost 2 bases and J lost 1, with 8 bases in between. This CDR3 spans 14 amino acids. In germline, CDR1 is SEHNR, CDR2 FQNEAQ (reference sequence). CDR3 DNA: TGTGCCAGCAGCTTATTAAAAGAGAACACTGAAGCTTTCTTT. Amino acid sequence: CASSLLKENTEAFF. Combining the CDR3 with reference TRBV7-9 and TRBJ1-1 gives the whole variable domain DTGVSQNPRHKITKRGQNVTFRCDPISEHNRLYWYRQTLGQGPEFLTYFQNEAQLEKSRLLSDRFSAERPKGSFSTLEIQRTEQGDSAMYLCASSLLKENTEAFFGQGTRLTVV.

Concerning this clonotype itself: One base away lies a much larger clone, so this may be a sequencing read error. DNA of the CDR3: TGTGCCAGCAGCTGGACTAGCGGGAACACAGATACGCAGTATTTT. Translated: CASSWTSGNTDTQYF. The V gene is TRBV5-5, the J gene TRBJ2-3, with 12 bases fitting TRBD2. The junction had 1 base not matched to a gene; V was cut back by 3 bases and J by 2 bases. CDR1 is SGHKS, CDR2 YYEKEE, per germline (reference sequence). The CDR3 is made up of 15 amino acids.

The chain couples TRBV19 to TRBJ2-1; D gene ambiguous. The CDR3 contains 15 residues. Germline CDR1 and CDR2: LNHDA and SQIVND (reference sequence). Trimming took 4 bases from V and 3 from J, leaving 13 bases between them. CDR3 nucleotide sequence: TGTGCCAGTAGTACTTCTATCGGGTACTACAATGAGCAGTTCTTC. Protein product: CASSTSIGYYNEQFF.

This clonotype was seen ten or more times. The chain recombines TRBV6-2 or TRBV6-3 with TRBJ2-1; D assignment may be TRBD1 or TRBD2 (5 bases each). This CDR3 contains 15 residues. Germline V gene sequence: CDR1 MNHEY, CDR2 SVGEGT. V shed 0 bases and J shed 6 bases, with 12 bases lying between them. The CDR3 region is CASSYSGLGVNEQFF. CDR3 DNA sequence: TGTGCCAGCAGTTACTCGGGGTTGGGGGTCAATGAGCAGTTCTTC.

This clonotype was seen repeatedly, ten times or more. The CDR3 coding sequence is TGCAGCGTTGGCCTCGAGGGCAATCAGCCCCAGCATTTT. Protein sequence: CSVGLEGNQPQHF. The chain combines TRBV29-1 with TRBJ1-5, with D hard to call. The CDR3 is made up of 13 amino acids. Trimming cost V 4 bases and J 2 bases, with 9 bases left between them. Germline V lookup: CDR1 SQVTM, CDR2 ANQGSEA. The complete variable domain, with remaining parts taken from reference TRBV29-1 and TRBJ1-5, reads SAVISQKPSRDICQRGTSLTIQCQVDSQVTMMFWYRQQPGQSLTLIATANQGSEATYESGFVIDKFPISRPNLTFSTLTVSNMSPEDSSIYLCSVGLEGNQPQHFGDGTRLSIL.

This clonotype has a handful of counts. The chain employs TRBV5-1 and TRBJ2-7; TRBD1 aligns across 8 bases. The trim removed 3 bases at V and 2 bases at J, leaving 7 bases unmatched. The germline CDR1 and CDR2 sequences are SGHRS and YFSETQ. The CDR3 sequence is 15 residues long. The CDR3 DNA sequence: TGCGCCAGCAGCTCCCCGGGACAGGAGGCCTACGAGCAGTACTTC. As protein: CASSSPGQEAYEQYF.

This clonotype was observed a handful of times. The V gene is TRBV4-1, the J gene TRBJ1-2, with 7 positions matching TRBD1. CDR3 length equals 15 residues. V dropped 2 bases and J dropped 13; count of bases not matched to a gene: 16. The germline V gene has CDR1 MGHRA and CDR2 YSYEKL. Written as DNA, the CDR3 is TGCGCCAGCAGCCAACAAACCGGGACAGTCCCCTGGGGCACCTTC. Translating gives CASSQQTGTVPWGTF.

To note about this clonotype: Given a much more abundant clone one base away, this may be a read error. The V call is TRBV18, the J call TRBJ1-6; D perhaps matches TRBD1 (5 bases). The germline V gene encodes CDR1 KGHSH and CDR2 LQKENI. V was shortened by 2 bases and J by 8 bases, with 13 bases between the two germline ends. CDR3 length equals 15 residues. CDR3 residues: CASSPSRLGDSPLHF. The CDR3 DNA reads TGTGCCAGCTCACCATCAAGACTGGGGGATTCACCCCTCCACTTT.